Shown below are 9 T cell receptor beta chains from a single sample sequenced in a study of T cells after yellow fever vaccination. Using its own MiXCR run on the 5' RACE reads, TCRdb lists one record per CDR3 protein. Of a few hundred thousand distinct CDR3 sequences listed, roughly 4.3% are singletons. The sequences come from PBMCs, collected 5 days after the yellow fever booster vaccination. The receptor set was obtained from a man aged 18 to 30 who received the YFV17D yellow fever vaccine.

Worth noting for this clonotype: It may be a read error: a sequence one base away is much more abundant. This sequence joins TRBV20-1 and TRBJ2-3, with a possible D match to TRBD1 (5 bases). The CDR3 length is 14 residues. The germline gives CDR1 DFQATT, CDR2 SNEGSKA (reference sequence). V lost 2 bases to trimming and J lost 5 bases, with 14 bases between them. The CDR3 sequence is CSARSRVGKDTQYF. DNA for the CDR3: TGCAGTGCTAGATCCAGGGTAGGCAAAGATACGCAGTATTTT.

In this sample, this clonotype turned up a few times. V usage is TRBV7-9 and J usage is TRBJ2-1, with TRBD2 as a possible D gene (6 bases). CDR1 and CDR2 (germline): SEHNR, FQNEAQ (reference sequence). This CDR3 region has 12 residues. V dropped 6 bases and J dropped 7 bases, with 10 bases sitting between them. As DNA, the CDR3 is TGTGCCAGCAGGGGAGGACGGAATGAGCAGTTCTTC. It specifies CASRGGRNEQFF.

V and J are TRBV6-6 and TRBJ1-6; tentatively, D is TRBD1 (5 bases). This CDR3 is 15 amino acids long. CDR1 and CDR2 from the germline V gene are MNHNY and SVGAGI (reference sequence). V was pared by 2 bases and J by 8 bases, with 13 bases between. CDR3 sequence reads: CASSYLSGRDSPLHF. In DNA, the CDR3 is TGTGCCAGCAGTTACCTATCGGGACGGGATTCACCCCTCCACTTT.

The sample holds a few counts of this clonotype. V gene TRBV12-3 or TRBV12-4 combines with J gene TRBJ2-4; D is perhaps TRBD1 (6 bases). V shed 6 bases and J shed 7 bases, with 16 bases lying between them. The CDR3 has 14 residues. The CDR3 DNA reads TGTGCCAGCAGCTCCGGGACACTCCCTAACATTCAGTACTTC. This codes for CASSSGTLPNIQYF.

This rearrangement joins TRBV5-1 to TRBJ1-6, with 10 bases that match TRBD1. After removal of 3 bases from V and 14 bases from J, the junction contained 11 bases not matched to a gene. This CDR3 comprises 15 residues. CDR1 and CDR2 (germline): SGHRS, YFSETQ. CDR3 bases: TGCGCCAGCAGCTCAGGGACAGGGGCCCCATCGTCCCTCCACTTT. Protein product: CASSSGTGAPSSLHF. Full variable domain (missing parts from reference TRBV5-1 and TRBJ1-6): KAGVTQTPRYLIKTRGQQVTLSCSPISGHRSVSWYQQTPGQGLQFLFEYFSETQRNKGNFPGRFSGRQFSNSRSEMNVSTLELGDSALYLCASSSGTGAPSSLHFGNGTRLTVT.

This clonotype has at least ten counts. The J gene is TRBJ2-1, the V gene TRBV7-2; 13 positions agree with TRBD2. The CDR3 is 18 residues long. V lost 1 base, J lost 6 bases, and 9 bases stayed unmatched. Germline values: CDR1 SGHTA, CDR2 FQGNSA. The CDR3 sequence is CASSLDRIGLAGANEQFF. The CDR3 DNA is TGTGCCAGCAGCTTAGATCGGATAGGACTAGCGGGGGCCAATGAGCAGTTCTTC.

The J gene is TRBJ1-2, the V gene TRBV18; the D is unclear. CDR1 KGHSH and CDR2 LQKENI come from the germline V gene. CDR3 length equals 15 residues. V lost 3 bases and J 8 bases, leaving 19 bases between the germline ends. The CDR3, as DNA: TGTGCCAGCTCACCTACCGGGCCTCCGGTATCCGGCTACACCTTC. Its translation is CASSPTGPPVSGYTF.

This clonotype was observed a few times. The chain couples TRBV19 to TRBJ2-2, with TRBD1 matching 8 bases. This CDR3 contains 14 residues. Germline lookup yields CDR1 LNHDA and CDR2 SQIVND (reference sequence). V trimming: 9 bases; J trimming: 2 bases; junction bases outside the gene matches: 5. In DNA, the CDR3 is TGTGCCAGGAGGACAGGGCTTAACACCGGGGAGCTGTTTTTT. The encoded protein is CARRTGLNTGELFF.

There are a few counts of this clonotype. The rearrangement joins TRBV10-3 to TRBJ2-1; 9 bases agree with TRBD1. The J segment lost 6 bases and the V segment lost 5 bases, leaving 5 bases of the junction unmatched. CDR3 length equals 14 residues. CDR1 is ENHRY, CDR2 SYGVKD, per germline. The DNA of the CDR3 is TGTGCCATCAGTCCGGACAGGGGTCGCAATGAGCAGTTCTTC. This translates into CAISPDRGRNEQFF.